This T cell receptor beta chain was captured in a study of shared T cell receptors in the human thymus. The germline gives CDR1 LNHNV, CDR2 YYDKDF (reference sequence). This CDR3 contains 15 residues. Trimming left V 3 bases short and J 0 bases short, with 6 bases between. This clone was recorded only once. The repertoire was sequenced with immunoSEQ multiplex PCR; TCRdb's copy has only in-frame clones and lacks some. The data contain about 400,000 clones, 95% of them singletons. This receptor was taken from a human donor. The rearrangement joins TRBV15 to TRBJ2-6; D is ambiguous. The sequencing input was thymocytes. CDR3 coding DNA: TGTGCCACCAGCAGGAAGACCTCTGGGGCCAACGTCCTGACTTTC. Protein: CATSRKTSGANVLTF.